This is a list of T cell receptor beta chains from one sample in a study of T cell repertoires in ileal Crohn's disease. Using immunoSEQ multiplex PCR, the repertoire was profiled, and TCRdb retains in-frame clones only, with some absent. The sample has about 62,000 clones; 85% to 90% are singletons. The sample was ileal tissue. These receptor sequences come from an adult with Crohn's disease. The CDR3 runs from the conserved cysteine through the conserved F or W. D genes are given only for firm matches. Rows may omit the clone size; those that give it use once, few, many or a size class.

-,TRBV5-1,TRBJ1-4,TRBD1,TGCGCCAGCAGCGACGGACAGGGCGGCGAAAAACTGTTTTTT,CASSDGQGGEKLFF
-,TRBV10-2,TRBJ1-5,-,TGCGCCAGCAGTGACTCTTACGGAGATCAGCCCCAGCATTTT,CASSDSYGDQPQHF
-,TRBV7-2,TRBJ1-1,-,TGTGCCAGCAGCTTATACAGGTACACTGAAGCTTTCTTT,CASSLYRYTEAFF
-,TRBV29-1,TRBJ2-7,-,TGCAGCGTTGATCCTGGCGGTAGCTCCTACGAGCAGTACTTC,CSVDPGGSSYEQYF
-,TRBV6-6,TRBJ1-5,TRBD1,TGTGCCAGCAGAGGACAGGGTGGCAATCAGCCCCAGCATTTT,CASRGQGGNQPQHF
few,TRBV28,TRBJ2-2,TRBD2,TGTGCCAGCAGTTTAAGCGGGGGGGCAAACGGGGAGCTGTTTTTT,CASSLSGGANGELFF
-,TRBV6-7,TRBJ1-2,-,TGTGCCAGCATGAACCCGGGGACTAACTATGGCTACACCTTC,CASMNPGTNYGYTF
-,TRBV4-1,TRBJ2-1,TRBD1,TGCGCCAGCAGCCAAGCTTTGGGGACAGGGTACGAGCAGTTCTTC,CASSQALGTGYEQFF
-,TRBV6-1,TRBJ1-3,-,TGTGCCAGCAGTGAATTTGGCAGGGCTGGAAACACCATATATTTT,CASSEFGRAGNTIYF
-,TRBV6-5,TRBJ2-4,-,TGTGCCAGCAGTTACTCTGGAATCCTAGACATTCAGTACTTC,CASSYSGILDIQYF
-,TRBV29-1,TRBJ1-2,-,TGCAGCGTTGAAGGACAGTGGGGCGGCTACACCTTC,CSVEGQWGGYTF
-,TRBV2,TRBJ2-2,-,TGTGCCACCACAGTTAACACCGGGGAGCTGTTTTTT,CATTVNTGELFF
-,TRBV7-8,TRBJ1-3,-,TGTGCCAGCAGCTTAGGGTGGAACAGCGGAAACACCATATATTTT,CASSLGWNSGNTIYF
-,TRBV10-1,TRBJ2-3,-,TGCGCCAGCAGTGAGTCGGGGGGGGCGTATACGCAGTATTTT,CASSESGGAYTQYF
-,TRBV4-1,TRBJ1-4,TRBD1,TGCGCCAGCAGCCAGAATTCACAGGGGGGGTCTGAAAAACTGTTTTTT,CASSQNSQGGSEKLFF
-,TRBV5-1,TRBJ2-7,TRBD1,TGCGCCAGCAGAAAACCGGGACAGGGTTACGAGCAGTACTTC,CASRKPGQGYEQYF